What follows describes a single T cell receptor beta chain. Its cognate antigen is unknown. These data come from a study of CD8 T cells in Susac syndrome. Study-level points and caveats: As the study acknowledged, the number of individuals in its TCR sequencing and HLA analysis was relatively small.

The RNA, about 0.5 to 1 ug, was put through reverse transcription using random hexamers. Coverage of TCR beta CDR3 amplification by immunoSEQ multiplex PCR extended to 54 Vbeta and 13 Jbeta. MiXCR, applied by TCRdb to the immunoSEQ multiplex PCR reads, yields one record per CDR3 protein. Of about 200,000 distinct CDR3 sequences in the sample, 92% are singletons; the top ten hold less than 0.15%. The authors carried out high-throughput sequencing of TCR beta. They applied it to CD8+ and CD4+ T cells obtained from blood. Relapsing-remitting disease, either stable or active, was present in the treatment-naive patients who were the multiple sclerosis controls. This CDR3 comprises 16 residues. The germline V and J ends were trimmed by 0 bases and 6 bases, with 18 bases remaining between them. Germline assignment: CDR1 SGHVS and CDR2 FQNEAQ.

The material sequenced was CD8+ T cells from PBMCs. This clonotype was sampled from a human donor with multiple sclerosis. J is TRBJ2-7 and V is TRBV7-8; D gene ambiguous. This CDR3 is CASSLAGYPSIREQYF. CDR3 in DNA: TGTGCCAGCAGCTTAGCCGGTTATCCCTCTATACGCGAGCAGTACTTC. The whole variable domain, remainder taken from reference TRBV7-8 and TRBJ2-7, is GAGVSQSPRYKVAKRGQDVALRCDPISGHVSLFWYQQALGQGPEFLTYFQNEAQLDKSGLPSDRFFAERPEGSVSTLKIQRTQQEDSAVYLCASSLAGYPSIREQYFGPGTRLTVT.